One T cell receptor beta chain is described in this entry. The data were obtained in a study of blood T cell repertoires in COVID-19. Whole-study context: Acute and convalescent COVID-19 samples came from the United States, Italy and Spain. T cells, B-cell-depleted T cells, or PBMCs supplied cDNA or gDNA.

V was shortened by 4 bases and J by 3 bases, with 7 bases between the two germline ends. This CDR3 is 12 amino acids long. Generated by immunoSEQ multiplex PCR, the TCRdb table keeps only in-frame clones and is missing some. The sample lists approximately 270,000 clones; about 79% were seen once. Sequencing input: peripheral blood. The receptor's source is a man aged 80 or over with acute or convalescent COVID-19. J is TRBJ2-7 and V is TRBV12-3 or TRBV12-4, with D unclear. CDR3 residues: CASSSRIYEQYF. CDR3 nucleotides: TGTGCCAGCAGTTCTAGGATCTACGAGCAGTACTTC.